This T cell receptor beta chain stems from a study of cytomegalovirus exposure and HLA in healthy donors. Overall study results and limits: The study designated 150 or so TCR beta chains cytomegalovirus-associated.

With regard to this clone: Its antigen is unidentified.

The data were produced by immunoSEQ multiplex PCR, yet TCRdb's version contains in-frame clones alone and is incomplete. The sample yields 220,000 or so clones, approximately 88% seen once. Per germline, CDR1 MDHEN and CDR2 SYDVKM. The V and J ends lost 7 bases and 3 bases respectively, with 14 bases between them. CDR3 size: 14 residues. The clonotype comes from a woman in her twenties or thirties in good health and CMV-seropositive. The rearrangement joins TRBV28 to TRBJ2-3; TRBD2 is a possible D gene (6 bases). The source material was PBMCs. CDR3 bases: TGTGCCAGCACCCGATGGAGGGTAACAGATACGCAGTATTTT. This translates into CASTRWRVTDTQYF.